These T cell receptor beta chains were read from a single sample in a study of OX40 agonist ivuxolimab in advanced cancers. Profiling relied on immunoSEQ multiplex PCR, and the TCRdb table lists in-frame clones only, not all of them. The sample includes 20,000 to 30,000 clones, about 90% of them seen just once. This material consisted of CD4+ or CD8+ T cells sorted from blood, taken in a trial of the OX40 agonist ivuxolimab. These receptors all stem from an adult with an advanced solid tumor such as melanoma, head and neck, liver or kidney cancer. Both conserved end residues are part of each CDR3. Each record gives: CDR3 protein, CDR3 DNA, V gene, D gene, clone size, J gene. A D gene is named only where the DNA matches it firmly. Some rows have no size entry. The others give once, few or many, or a class for an expanded clone.

CDR3: CATASGVSYEQYF
DNA: TGTGCCACCGCTAGCGGGGTGTCCTACGAGCAGTACTTC
V: TRBV6-6
D: TRBD2
size: -
J: TRBJ2-7

CDR3: CASSLGTANEQYF
DNA: TGTGCCAGCAGCTTAGGGACAGCGAACGAGCAGTACTTC
V: TRBV7-2
D: -
size: -
J: TRBJ2-7

CDR3: CASSLASGSNQPQHF
DNA: TGTGCCAGCAGTTTAGCTTCCGGTTCTAATCAGCCCCAGCATTTT
V: TRBV27
D: -
size: -
J: TRBJ1-5

CDR3: CASRDATENTEAFF
DNA: TGCGCCAGCCGGGATGCGACAGAGAACACTGAAGCTTTCTTT
V: TRBV6-5
D: -
size: few
J: TRBJ1-1

CDR3: CASSQDRAGAEAFF
DNA: TGCGCCAGCAGCCAAGATAGGGCAGGGGCTGAAGCTTTCTTT
V: TRBV4-3
D: -
size: -
J: TRBJ1-1

CDR3: CASSSQFAAGPYEQYF
DNA: TGTGCCAGCAGTTCTCAGTTTGCAGCGGGCCCCTACGAGCAGTACTTC
V: TRBV27
D: -
size: -
J: TRBJ2-7

CDR3: CASSQVSGRGHGSPLHF
DNA: TGCGCCAGCAGCCAAGTCTCCGGCAGGGGGCATGGTTCACCCCTCCACTTT
V: TRBV4-1
D: TRBD1
size: -
J: TRBJ1-6

CDR3: CASSAAARSSYNEQFF
DNA: TGTGCCAGCAGTGCAGCGGCCCGAAGCTCCTACAATGAGCAGTTCTTC
V: TRBV6-4
D: -
size: -
J: TRBJ2-1

CDR3: CASSQPGQHEQYF
DNA: TGTGCCAGCAGCCAACCCGGGCAGCACGAGCAGTACTTC
V: TRBV11-2
D: -
size: once
J: TRBJ2-7

CDR3: CASSQRAGETEAFF
DNA: TGCGCCAGCAGCCAACGCGCAGGGGAGACTGAAGCTTTCTTT
V: TRBV4-3
D: -
size: -
J: TRBJ1-1

CDR3: CASSLFFQTSGNTGELFF
DNA: TGTGCCAGCAGTTTATTCTTCCAAACTAGCGGGAACACCGGGGAGCTGTTTTTT
V: TRBV27
D: TRBD2
size: -
J: TRBJ2-2

CDR3: CASSSPGSSYNEQFF
DNA: TGTGCCAGCAGCTCCCCGGGGAGCTCCTACAATGAGCAGTTCTTC
V: TRBV7-2
D: -
size: -
J: TRBJ2-1

CDR3: CASRYDWRGSYEQYF
DNA: TGCGCCAGCAGGTACGATTGGCGGGGGTCCTACGAGCAGTACTTC
V: TRBV5-1
D: TRBD2
size: -
J: TRBJ2-7

CDR3: CASSVAPFRRPESRLFF
DNA: TGTGCCAGCAGTGTCGCCCCCTTCAGGCGACCTGAGAGTCGGCTGTTTTTT
V: TRBV28
D: -
size: -
J: TRBJ1-4

CDR3: CASSLQGINQPQHF
DNA: TGTGCCAGCAGTTTACAGGGGATCAATCAGCCCCAGCATTTT
V: TRBV27
D: -
size: once
J: TRBJ1-5

CDR3: CASSQWGDHNYGYTF
DNA: TGCGCCAGCAGTCAATGGGGAGATCATAACTATGGCTACACCTTC
V: TRBV23-1
D: -
size: -
J: TRBJ1-2

CDR3: CASSSNVAPGAFF
DNA: TGTGCCAGCAGCTCCAATGTCGCCCCAGGGGCTTTCTTT
V: TRBV11-2
D: -
size: -
J: TRBJ1-1

CDR3: CASSEIGYPSYEQYF
DNA: TGTGCCAGCAGTGAAATAGGGTACCCATCCTACGAGCAGTACTTC
V: TRBV2
D: -
size: once
J: TRBJ2-7

CDR3: CASSGTSGSYEQYF
DNA: TGTGCCAGTAGCGGGACTAGCGGGTCTTACGAGCAGTACTTC
V: TRBV19
D: TRBD2
size: -
J: TRBJ2-7

CDR3: CASSSAPPVAGDEQFF
DNA: TGTGCCAGCAGTTCGGCTCCCCCCGTAGCGGGAGATGAGCAGTTCTTC
V: TRBV6-6
D: TRBD2
size: -
J: TRBJ2-1

CDR3: CASALLGGGLNNEQFF
DNA: TGTGCTAGTGCCCTGCTCGGGGGGGGGCTAAACAATGAGCAGTTCTTC
V: TRBV12-5
D: TRBD2
size: -
J: TRBJ2-1

CDR3: CASSVEWGVVNEQFF
DNA: TGTGCCAGCAGCGTAGAATGGGGTGTAGTCAATGAGCAGTTCTTC
V: TRBV9
D: -
size: -
J: TRBJ2-1

CDR3: CASSLVGVNEKLFF
DNA: TGTGCCAGCAGCTTAGTGGGGGTTAATGAAAAACTGTTTTTT
V: TRBV7-9
D: -
size: -
J: TRBJ1-4

CDR3: CASSPGTSGRNEQFF
DNA: TGTGCCAGCAGTCCCGGGACTAGCGGGAGGAATGAGCAGTTCTTC
V: TRBV27
D: TRBD2
size: -
J: TRBJ2-1

CDR3: CASSPPGGGWRNGYTF
DNA: TGTGCCAGCAGTCCCCCTGGAGGGGGCTGGAGGAATGGCTACACCTTC
V: TRBV25-1
D: TRBD1
size: -
J: TRBJ1-2

CDR3: CASSLARRNPYNEQFF
DNA: TGTGCCAGCAGCTTAGCGCGCCGTAATCCCTACAATGAGCAGTTCTTC
V: TRBV7-6
D: -
size: once
J: TRBJ2-1

CDR3: CASREREPSYEQYF
DNA: TGTGCCAGCAGGGAGCGGGAGCCCTCCTACGAGCAGTACTTC
V: TRBV28
D: TRBD2
size: -
J: TRBJ2-7

CDR3: CASTSGGVFLASDTQYF
DNA: TGTGCCAGCACCTCAGGAGGGGTTTTTTTAGCCTCAGATACGCAGTATTTT
V: TRBV4-2
D: -
size: -
J: TRBJ2-3

CDR3: CASSIGGERGQPQHF
DNA: TGTGCCAGTAGTATAGGAGGGGAGCGAGGGCAGCCCCAGCATTTT
V: TRBV19
D: -
size: -
J: TRBJ1-5